This T cell receptor (beta chain) was sequenced during a study of Ad26.COV2.S vaccination and SARS-CoV-2 variants. At the level of the study: The study gave Ad26.COV2.S intramuscularly, once or twice 56 days apart. General observations from the study: Spike-specific TCR breadth was greater in vaccine than placebo recipients. Breadth measured for non-spike TCRs was similar across vaccine and placebo recipients. From the TCR breadth and depth analyses, total T cell responses may have been underestimated.

The treatment is: approximately 18 received Ad26.COV2.S at low or high dose, single or two shots; roughly five received placebo; per-sample allocation not given. The samples were gathered on day 63 after the first injection of vaccine or placebo. Regarding this clone: Antigen: not known.

Sequenced by immunoSEQ multiplex PCR; TCRdb stores in-frame clones only, minus some. The repertoire includes about 410,000 clones, approximately 92% of them detected once, and less than 2% sits in the top ten. The origin of this receptor is a person between 18 and 60 years old who received the Ad26.COV2.S COVID-19 vaccine or a placebo. The sequencing used peripheral blood, collected in a trial of Ad26.COV2.S vaccine versus placebo.

The CDR3 loop reads CASSHYVSGETYEQYF. CDR3 bases: TGCGCCAGCAGCCATTATGTTAGCGGGGAAACCTACGAGCAGTACTTC. The V and J genes are TRBV4-1 and TRBJ2-7; 8 bases match TRBD2. With V trimmed by 3 bases and J by 2 bases, 9 bases remained unmatched. The CDR3 loop spans 16 amino acids. Germline V gene lookup returns CDR1 MGHRA and CDR2 YSYEKL.